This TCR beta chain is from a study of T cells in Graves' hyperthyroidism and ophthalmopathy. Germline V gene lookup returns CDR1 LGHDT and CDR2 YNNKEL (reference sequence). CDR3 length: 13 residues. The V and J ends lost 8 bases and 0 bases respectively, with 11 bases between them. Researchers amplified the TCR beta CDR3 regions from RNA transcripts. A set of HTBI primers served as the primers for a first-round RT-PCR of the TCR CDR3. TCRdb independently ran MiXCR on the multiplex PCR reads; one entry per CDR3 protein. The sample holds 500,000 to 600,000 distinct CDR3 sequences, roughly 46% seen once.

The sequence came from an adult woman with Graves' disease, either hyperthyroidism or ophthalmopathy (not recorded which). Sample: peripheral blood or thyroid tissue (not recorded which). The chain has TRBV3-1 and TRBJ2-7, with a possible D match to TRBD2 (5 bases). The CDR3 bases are TGTGCCAGCGGCCGCGGGCGCTCCTACGAGCAGTACTTC. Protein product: CASGRGRSYEQYF.